Listed below are T cell receptor beta chains from one sample, sequenced in a study of CD8+CD57+ T cells in acquired aplastic anemia. TCRdb reprocessed the reads via MiXCR and lists one record per CDR3 protein. This sample has some 120,000 distinct CDR3 sequences, with about 40% found just once. The material sequenced was sorted CD4+, CD8+, or CD8+CD57+ T cells (not recorded which) from PBMCs. These TCRs come from a human donor with aplastic anemia. The CDR3 runs from the conserved cysteine through the conserved F or W. D genes are given only for firm matches. Clone size is not always given. Where it is, it says once, few, many or a class for expanded clones.

clone_size	d_call	cdr3_length	j_call	v_call	cdr3_nt	cdr3_aa
NA	NA	16	TRBJ2-2	TRBV12-3/TRBV12-4	TGTGCCAGCAGTTTCCCTTTCGCGGGGAACACCGGGGAGCTGTTTTTT	CASSFPFAGNTGELFF
NA	TRBD2	15	TRBJ2-3	TRBV2	TGTGCCAGCAGCGCTAGCGGGAGTGAAGTTGATACGCAGTATTTT	CASSASGSEVDTQYF
many	NA	17	TRBJ1-2	TRBV11-2	TGTGCCAGCAGCTTAGATGCATATAGCGGTGGGATCTATGGCTACACCTTC	CASSLDAYSGGIYGYTF
NA	NA	13	TRBJ1-1	TRBV12-3/TRBV12-4	TGTGCCAGCACCCCTTGGATGGGACAAGAAGCTTTCTTT	CASTPWMGQEAFF
NA	TRBD1	13	TRBJ2-7	TRBV20-1	TGCAGTGCATTCAGGGGGCAGGCCTACGAGCAGTACTTC	CSAFRGQAYEQYF
NA	NA	15	TRBJ2-1	TRBV24-1	TGTGCCACCAGTGACAGGCTCCCGGGACACAGTGAGCAGTTCTTC	CATSDRLPGHSEQFF
NA	NA	11	TRBJ2-7	TRBV20-1	TGCAGTGCTCGGACTGCCTACGAGCAGTACTTC	CSARTAYEQYF
NA	NA	14	TRBJ2-7	TRBV7-9	TGTGCCAGCAGCACCCCCCGGGCAGGGAACGAGCAGTACTTC	CASSTPRAGNEQYF
NA	NA	11	TRBJ1-1	TRBV19	TGTGCCAGTAGTATCGCTGCTGAAGCTTTCTTT	CASSIAAEAFF
few	TRBD1	15	TRBJ1-6	TRBV10-3	TGTGCCACCAGTAGTGACAGGGGGGGACGGTCACCCCTCCACTTT	CATSSDRGGRSPLHF
many	NA	19	TRBJ2-6	TRBV12-3/TRBV12-4	TGTGCCAGCAGTTTAGAACCAGGAAGGGGGTTCTCTGGGGCCAACGTCCTGACTTTC	CASSLEPGRGFSGANVLTF
NA	NA	14	TRBJ2-7	TRBV29-1	TGCAGCGTTGAAGATGGGGACCCCCCCTACGAGCAGTACTTC	CSVEDGDPPYEQYF
many	TRBD1	13	TRBJ1-1	TRBV6-5	TGTGCCAGCAGGAGCCAGGGGGAGTCTGAAGCTTTCTTT	CASRSQGESEAFF
NA	TRBD2	14	TRBJ2-7	TRBV19	TGTGCCAGTAGGACGACTAGCGGGCACTACGAGCAGTACTTC	CASRTTSGHYEQYF
NA	NA	14	TRBJ1-2	TRBV24-1	TGTGCCACCAGTGACCCTCCTGACTCGGCTGGCTACACCTTC	CATSDPPDSAGYTF
NA	TRBD2	16	TRBJ2-7	TRBV2	TGTGCCAGCAAAACTAGCGGGGGCTCCCTTTTCTACGAGCAGTACTTC	CASKTSGGSLFYEQYF
NA	NA	14	TRBJ2-7	TRBV5-1	TGCGCCAGCAGTGAAGCGCGACAGATTTACGAGCAGTACTTC	CASSEARQIYEQYF
many	NA	15	TRBJ2-5	TRBV20-1	TGCAGTGCTAGACCAGGTGGTCGCACCCAAGAGACCCAGTACTTC	CSARPGGRTQETQYF
NA	NA	16	TRBJ1-6	TRBV7-2	TGTGCCAGCAGCTTAGCTACAGGGACCTATAGTTCACCCCTCCACTTT	CASSLATGTYSSPLHF
many	NA	13	TRBJ2-4	TRBV6-1	TGTGCCAGCAGGATAAATAGGGGAAACATTCAGTACTTC	CASRINRGNIQYF
NA	NA	11	TRBJ1-2	TRBV7-9	TGTGCCAGCAGCCATTCCTATGGCTACACCTTC	CASSHSYGYTF
NA	TRBD2	14	TRBJ2-3	TRBV7-2	TGTGCCAGCAGCTTTGGACTAGCCACAGATACGCAGTATTTT	CASSFGLATDTQYF
many	TRBD2	13	TRBJ2-3	TRBV29-1	TGCAGCGTTGGGGATAGGGAGGGAGATACGCAGTATTTT	CSVGDREGDTQYF
many	NA	18	TRBJ2-1	TRBV19	TGTGCCAGTAGTATGGGAGTGCGGAACACCTACTCCTACAATGAGCAGTTCTTC	CASSMGVRNTYSYNEQFF
NA	NA	14	TRBJ2-1	TRBV10-2	TGCGCCAGCACCGAACAGGGATCCTACAATGAGCAGTTCTTC	CASTEQGSYNEQFF
many	NA	12	TRBJ2-4	TRBV5-5	TGTGCCAGCAGCATGTACGGAAACATTCAGTACTTC	CASSMYGNIQYF
NA	NA	15	TRBJ1-2	TRBV6-5	TGTGCCAGCAGTTACTCGGGGAGGGAAGGCTATGGCCACACCTTC	CASSYSGREGYGHTF
NA	NA	15	TRBJ2-7	TRBV19	TGTGCCAGTAGTATTGATGGTGCAAGCTCCTACGAGCAGTACTTC	CASSIDGASSYEQYF
many	NA	12	TRBJ1-2	TRBV7-9	TGTGCCACCGGGGGGAAGATGGAGGGCTACACCTTC	CATGGKMEGYTF
many	TRBD1	15	TRBJ1-2	TRBV7-9	TGTGCCAGCAGCTCATCTAATGGACAGGGCTATGGCTACACCTTC	CASSSSNGQGYGYTF
once	NA	15	TRBJ2-3	TRBV4-3	TGCGCCAGCAGCGCGCACGGGGGAAGGTCAGATACGCAGTATTTT	CASSAHGGRSDTQYF
NA	NA	15	TRBJ1-5	TRBV3-1	TGTGCCAGCAGCCAAGACCCAGGGAAGAACCAGCCCCAGCATTTT	CASSQDPGKNQPQHF
many	NA	16	TRBJ1-2	TRBV15	TGTGCCACCAGCAGAGGGGTGGGCGCCGAGTCCTATGGCTACACCTTC	CATSRGVGAESYGYTF
NA	NA	14	TRBJ2-1	TRBV6-1	TGTGCCAGCACTGCGACGCGAAGTAAGGATGAGCAGTTCTTC	CASTATRSKDEQFF
many	TRBD1	16	TRBJ1-3	TRBV11-2	TGTGCCAGCAGCCCAACGACAGGGGTTCTTGGAAACACCATATATTTT	CASSPTTGVLGNTIYF
many	TRBD1	13	TRBJ2-3	TRBV2	TGTGCCAGCAAGGACAGGGGCACAGATACGCAGTATTTT	CASKDRGTDTQYF
many	TRBD2	16	TRBJ2-7	TRBV11-2	TGTGCCAGCAGCTCAGATGAACTAGCGGGGGGCCGAGAGCAGTACTTC	CASSSDELAGGREQYF
many	TRBD1	17	TRBJ1-5	TRBV6-1	TGTGCCAGCAGTCAAGGACAGGGGGCGCGAAGCAATCAGCCCCAGCATTTT	CASSQGQGARSNQPQHF
NA	TRBD1	14	TRBJ1-2	TRBV2	TGTGCCAGCTGGGGACAGGGGGCTATGTGCGGCTACACCTTC	CASWGQGAMCGYTF
NA	TRBD2	14	TRBJ2-5	TRBV20-1	TGCAGTGCTGGAGAGGGCGGGGGAAAGGAGACCCAGTACTTC	CSAGEGGGKETQYF
few	NA	13	TRBJ2-3	TRBV19	TGTGCCAGCCGACAGTTTACCACAGATACGCAGTATTTT	CASRQFTTDTQYF
NA	NA	12	TRBJ1-2	TRBV2	TGTGCCAGCAGTGAGGAACAGGGAAGCTACACCTTC	CASSEEQGSYTF
many	NA	12	TRBJ2-7	TRBV20-1	TGCAGTGGTGCAGGTGTCTCCTACGAGCAGTACTTC	CSGAGVSYEQYF
NA	NA	15	TRBJ1-6	TRBV20-1	TGCAGTGCTAGAGGGTCCAGGGCGGGTAATTCACCCCTCCACTTT	CSARGSRAGNSPLHF
few	NA	15	TRBJ2-1	TRBV12-3/TRBV12-4	TGTGCCAGCAGTTTTAATTTTGGCTCCTACAATGAGCAGTTCTTC	CASSFNFGSYNEQFF
NA	NA	16	TRBJ1-1	TRBV4-2	TGTGCCAGCAGCCAAGATAATCAGGGAACGAACACTGAAGCTTTCTTT	CASSQDNQGTNTEAFF
many	TRBD1	16	TRBJ2-7	TRBV20-1	TGCAGTGCTAGTGGACTTGGACAGGGGATAGGGTACGAGCAGTACTTC	CSASGLGQGIGYEQYF
few	TRBD2	17	TRBJ2-5	TRBV24-1	TGTGCCACCAGTGGGACGGATGGCGGGAGGCCGTCAGAGACCCAGTACTTC	CATSGTDGGRPSETQYF